This TCR beta chain was recovered during a study of cytomegalovirus exposure and HLA in healthy donors. General study points: Later work found that TCR association rates differed between HLA loci; DRB1 had the most and HLA-C the fewest.

PCR involved 60 Vbeta and 13 Jbeta primers. The data were produced by immunoSEQ multiplex PCR, yet TCRdb's version contains in-frame clones alone and is incomplete. The sample has under 150,000 clones, roughly 10% seen once. The germline V gene has CDR1 DFQATT and CDR2 SNEGSKA (reference sequence). V lost 6 bases to trimming and J lost 9 bases, with 12 bases between them. CDR3 length: 11 amino acids. This clone was detected a few times. No antigen is known for it. This TCR came from a male donor in good health and CMV-seronegative. V and J are TRBV20-1 and TRBJ2-1; D gene uncertain. Specimen: PBMCs. Written as DNA, the CDR3 is TGCAGTGCCCCCGTTGGCATTGAGCAGTTCTTC. Translated: CSAPVGIEQFF.